The clone carrying this T cell receptor beta chain was seen repeatedly, ten times or more. Its cognate antigen is unknown. The data were taken from a study of response to subunit inactivated influenza vaccine. Study conclusions and caveats: Every seasonal influenza vaccination brings in few new T cells, the authors suggested.

TCRdb re-called the RT-PCR reads through MiXCR, storing one row per CDR3 protein. The sample has more than 450,000 distinct CDR3 sequences, about 12% seen once. From germline, CDR1 is GTSNPN and CDR2 SVGIG (reference sequence). Trimming removed 4 bases at V and 5 bases at J, with 11 bases between. The CDR3 loop spans 13 amino acids. The receptor was isolated from a middle-aged man who received an inactivated influenza vaccine. Sequencing was performed on PBMCs from blood, taken on the day of vaccination. The rearrangement joins TRBV30 to TRBJ2-2; weak D call: TRBD1 (6 bases). The CDR3 sequence: CAWNKQGTGELFF. CDR3 DNA: TGTGCCTGGAATAAACAGGGTACCGGGGAGCTGTTTTTT.